This T cell receptor beta chain stems from a study of kidney transplant recipient with SARS-CoV-2 infection. The V gene end was trimmed by 0 bases and the J gene end by 5 bases; junction bases not matched to a gene: 4. Germline-derived CDR1 and CDR2 are SGDLS and YYNGEE. CDR3 size: 15 residues. As regards this clonotype: A much larger clone lies one base from this, so it may be a read error. Because the CDR3 is missing its conserved closing phenylalanine or tryptophan, this is likely a read error.

Each CDR3 protein gets one entry after TCRdb re-called the reads with MiXCR. The table lists fewer than 250,000 distinct CDR3 sequences, less than 35% of them singletons. The specimen was a blood sample, collected at baseline and on day 111 from a kidney transplant recipient. The chain uses TRBV9 and TRBJ2-1; TRBD2 aligns across 8 bases. This clonotype was sampled from a male patient aged 25-45 years who had COVID-19 and was a kidney transplant recipient. Some T cells may be transferred from the graft donor. CDR3 sequence: CASSVGGAGDNEQFL. For the CDR3, the DNA is TGTGCCAGCAGCGTAGGTGGAGCGGGGGACAATGAGCAGTTCCTC.